Presented here are 5 T cell receptor beta chains from one specimen sequenced in a study of T cells in Graves' hyperthyroidism and ophthalmopathy. Amplification targeted TCR beta CDR3 regions from RNA transcripts. RT-PCR in the first round (using the HTBI primer set) targeted the TCR CDR3. TCRdb redid the calling of the multiplex PCR reads with MiXCR, one entry per CDR3 protein. The sample includes 550,000 to 700,000 distinct CDR3 sequences, approximately 44% of them seen just once. Input material: peripheral blood or thyroid tissue (not recorded which). The receptor set was obtained from an adult woman with Graves' disease, either hyperthyroidism or ophthalmopathy (not recorded which).

The chain combines TRBV5-1 with TRBJ2-2; D gene unclear. Between the trimmed V and J ends, which lost 1 base and 0 bases, there was a span of 10 bases. CDR1 and CDR2 (germline): SGHRS, YFSETQ. This CDR3 has 16 residues. The CDR3 sequence: CASSLWAATNTGELFF. The DNA of the CDR3 is TGCGCCAGCAGCTTGTGGGCCGCCACGAACACCGGGGAGCTGTTTTTT.

Many counts were recorded for this clonotype. The chain employs TRBV2 and TRBJ1-6; 7 nucleotides align to TRBD1. Germline V gene sequence: CDR1 SNHLY, CDR2 FYNNEI. The CDR3 runs 14 residues. J was trimmed by 7 bases and V by 6 bases; bases with no gene match: 6. The CDR3 is CASRAGTANSPLHF. CDR3 nucleotide sequence: TGTGCCAGCAGGGCCGGGACAGCCAATTCACCCCTCCACTTT.

The chain recombines TRBV7-8 with TRBJ2-7; weak D call: TRBD1 (5 bases). CDR3 length equals 16 residues. CDR1 and CDR2 (germline): SGHVS, FQNEAQ. V was clipped by 0 bases and J by 1 base, with 13 bases between them. CDR3 nucleotide sequence: TGTGCCAGCAGCTTAGCGAGAACAGGTGATTCCTACGAGCAGTACTTC. Its translation is CASSLARTGDSYEQYF.

J is TRBJ1-3 and V is TRBV2, with D uncertain. The germline V and J ends were trimmed by 8 bases and 4 bases, with 9 bases remaining between them. Germline-derived CDR1 and CDR2 are SNHLY and FYNNEI. The CDR3 has 12 amino acids. The CDR3 spells CASVDDGNTIYF. CDR3 nucleotides: TGTGCCAGCGTGGACGACGGAAACACCATATATTTT.

On this clonotype itself: This CDR3 is missing its conserved last phenylalanine or tryptophan, likely due to a read error. The chain employs TRBV29-1 and TRBJ1-2, with D uncertain. The ends were cut back, 7 bases at V and 8 bases at J, with 20 bases in the middle. Germline CDR1 reads SQVTM; CDR2 reads ANQGSEA. The CDR3 has 13 amino acids. CDR3 bases: TGCAGCGGAGGACCGGGAGCTGGTGAGGGCTACACCCTC. Translating it yields CSGGPGAGEGYTL.